This entry lists 11 T cell receptor beta chains sequenced from one sample in a study of Tregs in tolerant kidney transplant recipients (dated by TCRdb to the late 2010s). Transplants used related donors with nonmyeloablative bone marrow transplantation; mixed chimerism was transient in the human trials. Library creation used the immunoSEQ multiplex PCR assay. In its TCRdb copy, this immuneACCESS table keeps in-frame sequences only and misses some clones. Where compared with another copy, unresolved V genes explain less than half of these, and the others have no known cause. The table for this sample lists some 29,000 clones. Less than 2% of the sample comes from the top ten. The sequences come from CD4+ T cells from blood (PBMCs), collected 24 months after the transplant. These TCRs come from a human patient who received a combined kidney and bone marrow transplant. Following a transplant, a fraction of the T cells may be traceable to the graft donor.

Details on this clone: The sequenced fragment ends 3 residues before the CDR3 boundary, so the rest is inferred from the germline J gene. The chain has TRBV19 and TRBJ2-1; 12 bases match TRBD2. Germline lookup yields CDR1 LNHDA and CDR2 SQIVND (reference sequence). Trimming cost V 3 bases and J 5 bases; bases outside gene matches: 11. The CDR3 is 18 residues long. CDR3 protein: CASSMFASGRAGDNEQFF. The sequenced part of the CDR3 DNA is TGTGCCAGTAGTATGTTTGCTAGCGGGAGGGCCGGGGACAATGAG. Based on the CDR3 plus reference TRBV19 and TRBJ2-1, the full variable domain is DGGITQSPKYLFRKEGQNVTLSCEQNLNHDAMYWYRQDPGQGLRLIYYSQIVNDFQKGDIAEGYSVSREKKESFPLTVTSAQKNPTAFYLCASSMFASGRAGDNEQFFGPGTRLTVL.

Worth noting for this clone: The CDR3 end is not reached by the read, which stops 3 residues before it; the germline J gene fills it in. V gene TRBV18 combines with J gene TRBJ2-7; maybe TRBD2 (6 bases). This CDR3 comprises 14 residues. The germline V and J ends were trimmed by 6 bases and 1 base, with 13 bases remaining between them. Germline-derived CDR1 and CDR2 are KGHSH and LQKENI. The CDR3 bases that were read are TGTGCCAGCTCGTCCTTGGAGGGTTCCTACGAG. Residues: CASSSLEGSYE. The complete CDR3 reads CASSSLEGSYEQYF.

In the case of this clone: The CDR3 extends 3 residues past the end of the read, so its final part is completed from the germline J gene. The chain has TRBV4-2 and TRBJ2-1, with 7 bases fitting TRBD2. Looked up from germline, CDR1 is LGHNA and CDR2 is YNFKEQ. This CDR3 region has 16 residues. V lost 1 base, J lost 7 bases, and 10 bases stayed unmatched. CDR3 in amino acids: CASSQAPGGGGNEQFF. The CDR3 bases that were read are TGTGCCAGCAGCCAAGCCCCGGGGGGAGGCGGTAATGAG.

In regard to this clone: The sequence runs out 3 residues before the end of the CDR3; the remainder is reconstructed from the germline J gene. The chain has TRBV5-1 and TRBJ1-1; TRBD1 might be the D (5 bases). This CDR3 has 15 residues. Trimming left V 4 bases short and J 4 bases short, with 17 bases between. Germline V gene lookup returns CDR1 SGHRS and CDR2 YFSETQ. Partial CDR3 DNA: TGCGCCAGCAGCCCCCCGGGGGGGGGAGGCACTGAA. This codes for CASSPPGGGGTE. The entire CDR3 is CASSPPGGGGTEAFF.

About this clone itself: The sequence runs out 3 residues before the end of the CDR3; the remainder is reconstructed from the germline J gene. This chain connects TRBV6-2 or TRBV6-3 to TRBJ2-7; 10 positions agree with TRBD1. This CDR3 is built from 15 residues. V shed 7 bases, J shed 5 bases, and the junction held 11 bases outside the gene matches. In germline, CDR1 is MNHEY, CDR2 SVGEGT. The sequenced CDR3 bases are TGTGCCAGCACAGACTCCGGGACAGGGGATCACGAG. Protein sequence: CASTDSGTGDHE. The entire CDR3 sequence reads CASTDSGTGDHEQYF.

On this clone itself: With the read ending 3 residues before the CDR3 end, the germline J gene is used to fill in that end. The chain combines TRBV20-1 with TRBJ2-2; no clear D gene. This CDR3 spans 14 amino acids. Trimming took 0 bases from V and 3 from J, leaving 8 bases between them. The germline V gene has CDR1 DFQATT and CDR2 SNEGSKA (reference sequence). The sequenced part of the CDR3 DNA is TGCAGTGCTAGAGATCAAAGGGACACCGGGGAG. Protein: CSARDQRDTGE. The entire CDR3 protein reads CSARDQRDTGELFF.

The covered CDR3 bases are TGTGCCAGCACCCCGTACTCCTATCAGCCC. It encodes CASTPYSYQP. The whole CDR3 reads CASTPYSYQPQHF. This sequence joins TRBV28 and TRBJ1-5, with D uncertain. Coverage ceases 3 residues before the CDR3 finishes, and the germline J gene fills in the end. The CDR3 is 13 amino acids. The germline gives CDR1 MDHEN, CDR2 SYDVKM. V lost 7 bases and J 5 bases, leaving 12 bases between the germline ends.

Partial CDR3 DNA: TGCAGTGCACCGGGACAGAGTAGCAATGAG. This sequence encodes CSAPGQSSNE. The full CDR3 reads CSAPGQSSNEQFF. The V call is TRBV20-1, the J call TRBJ2-1; 7 positions match TRBD1. The CDR3 end is not reached by the read, which stops 3 residues before it; the germline J gene fills it in. Germline lookup yields CDR1 DFQATT and CDR2 SNEGSKA (reference sequence). Trimming cost V 6 bases and J 6 bases; bases outside gene matches: 8. This CDR3 is built from 13 residues.

A remark on this clone: The read terminates 3 residues before the CDR3 end, so the remaining end is supplied by the germline J gene. The chain has TRBV5-6 and TRBJ1-2; 9 positions agree with TRBD1. This CDR3 has 14 amino acids. Per germline, CDR1 SGHDT and CDR2 YYEEEE. With 2 bases clipped from V and 7 bases from J, the junction kept 6 bases outside the gene matches. Incomplete CDR3 DNA: TGTGCCAGCAGCTTCCGACAGGGGGTTACTGGC. Encoded protein: CASSFRQGVTG. The whole CDR3 sequence reads CASSFRQGVTGYTF.

As regards this clone: The read falls 3 residues short of the CDR3 end, and the missing part is taken from the germline J gene. The chain links TRBV29-1 to TRBJ2-5; 8 bases fit TRBD1. The length of the CDR3 is 12 residues. Germline V gene data show CDR1 as SQVTM and CDR2 as ANQGSEA. The trim removed 5 bases at V and 2 bases at J, leaving 1 base unmatched. This CDR3 reads CSVRQGQETQYF. The sequenced part of the CDR3 DNA is TGCAGCGTTCGACAGGGGCAAGAGACC.

CDR3 amino acids: CASSLGWTGLNEQFF. Incomplete CDR3 DNA: TGTGCCAGCAGCCTTGGCTGGACAGGGCTAAATGAG. The chain links TRBV14 to TRBJ2-1; 8 nucleotides match TRBD1. Sequencing ends 3 residues short of the CDR3 end; the germline J gene provides the rest. The junction had 9 bases not matched to a gene; V was cut back by 4 bases and J by 7 bases. The CDR3 covers 15 residues. Germline V gene lookup returns CDR1 SGHDN and CDR2 FVKESK.